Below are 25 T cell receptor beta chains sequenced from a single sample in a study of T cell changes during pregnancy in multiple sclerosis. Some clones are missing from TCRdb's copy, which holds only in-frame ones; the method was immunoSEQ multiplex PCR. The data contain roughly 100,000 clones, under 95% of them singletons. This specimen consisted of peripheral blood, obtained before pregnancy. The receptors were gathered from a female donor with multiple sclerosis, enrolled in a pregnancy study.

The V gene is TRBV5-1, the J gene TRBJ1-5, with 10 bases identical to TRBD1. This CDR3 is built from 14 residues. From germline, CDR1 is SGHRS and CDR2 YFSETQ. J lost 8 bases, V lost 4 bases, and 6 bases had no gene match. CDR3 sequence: CASSPDRGREPQHF. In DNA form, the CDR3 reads TGCGCCAGCAGCCCAGACAGGGGGCGGGAGCCCCAGCATTTT.

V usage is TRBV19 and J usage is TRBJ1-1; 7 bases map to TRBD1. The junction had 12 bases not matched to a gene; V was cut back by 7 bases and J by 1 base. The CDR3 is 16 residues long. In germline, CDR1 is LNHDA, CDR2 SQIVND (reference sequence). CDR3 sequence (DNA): TGTGCCAGTACCGAAATTGGACAGGAAGGGAACACTGAAGCTTTCTTT. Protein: CASTEIGQEGNTEAFF.

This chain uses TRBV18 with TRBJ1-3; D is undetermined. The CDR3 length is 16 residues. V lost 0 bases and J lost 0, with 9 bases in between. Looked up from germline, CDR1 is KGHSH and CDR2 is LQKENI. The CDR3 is CASSPPAGFSGNTIYF. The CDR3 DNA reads TGTGCCAGCTCACCACCGGCGGGATTCTCTGGAAACACCATATATTTT. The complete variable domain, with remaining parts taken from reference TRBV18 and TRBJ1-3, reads NAGVMQNPRHLVRRRGQEARLRCSPMKGHSHVYWYRQLPEEGLKFMVYLQKENIIDESGMPKERFSAEFPKEGPSILRIQQVVRGDSAAYFCASSPPAGFSGNTIYFGEGSWLTVV.

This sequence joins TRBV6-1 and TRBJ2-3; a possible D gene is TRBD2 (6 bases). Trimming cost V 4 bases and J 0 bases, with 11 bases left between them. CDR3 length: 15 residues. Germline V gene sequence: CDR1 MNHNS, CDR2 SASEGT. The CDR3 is CASSARLGSTDTQYF. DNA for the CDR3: TGTGCCAGCAGTGCCCGACTAGGTAGCACAGATACGCAGTATTTT.

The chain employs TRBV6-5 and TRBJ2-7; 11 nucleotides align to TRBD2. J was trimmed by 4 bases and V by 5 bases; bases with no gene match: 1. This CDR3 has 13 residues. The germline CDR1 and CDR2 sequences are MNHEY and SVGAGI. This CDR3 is CASSRTSGYEQYF. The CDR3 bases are TGTGCCAGCAGTAGGACTAGCGGGTACGAGCAGTACTTC.

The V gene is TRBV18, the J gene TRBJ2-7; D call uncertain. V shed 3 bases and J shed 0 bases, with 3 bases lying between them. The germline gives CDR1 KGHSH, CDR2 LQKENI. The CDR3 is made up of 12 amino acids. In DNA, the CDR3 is TGTGCCAGCTCACCTTACTCCTACGAGCAGTACTTC. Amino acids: CASSPYSYEQYF.

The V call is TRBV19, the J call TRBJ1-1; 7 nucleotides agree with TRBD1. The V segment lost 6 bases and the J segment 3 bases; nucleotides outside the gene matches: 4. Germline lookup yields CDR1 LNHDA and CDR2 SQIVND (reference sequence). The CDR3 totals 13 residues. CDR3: CASSTGVYTEAFF. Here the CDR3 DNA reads TGTGCCAGTAGCACAGGGGTCTACACTGAAGCTTTCTTT.

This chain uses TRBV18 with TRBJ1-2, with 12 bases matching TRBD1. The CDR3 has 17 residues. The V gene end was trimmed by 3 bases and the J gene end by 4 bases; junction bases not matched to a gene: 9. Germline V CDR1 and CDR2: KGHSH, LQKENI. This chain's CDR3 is CASSPKGQGAITYGYTF. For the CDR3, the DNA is TGTGCCAGCTCACCCAAGGGACAGGGGGCGATCACCTATGGCTACACCTTC. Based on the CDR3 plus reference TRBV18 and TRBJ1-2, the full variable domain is NAGVMQNPRHLVRRRGQEARLRCSPMKGHSHVYWYRQLPEEGLKFMVYLQKENIIDESGMPKERFSAEFPKEGPSILRIQQVVRGDSAAYFCASSPKGQGAITYGYTFGSGTRLTVV.

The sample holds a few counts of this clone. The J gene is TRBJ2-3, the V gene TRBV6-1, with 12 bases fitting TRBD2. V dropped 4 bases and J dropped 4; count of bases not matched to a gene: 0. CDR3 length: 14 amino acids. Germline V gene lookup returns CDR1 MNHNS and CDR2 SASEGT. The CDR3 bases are TGTGCCAGCAGTGGACTAGCGGGAGCAGATACGCAGTATTTT. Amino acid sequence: CASSGLAGADTQYF.

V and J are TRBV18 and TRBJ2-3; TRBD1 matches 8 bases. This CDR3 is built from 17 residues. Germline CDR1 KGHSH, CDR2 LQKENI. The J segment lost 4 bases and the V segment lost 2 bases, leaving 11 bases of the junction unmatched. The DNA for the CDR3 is TGTGCCAGCTCACCAAACCTTCAGGGGGCCGCCGCAGATACGCAGTATTTT. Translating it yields CASSPNLQGAAADTQYF.

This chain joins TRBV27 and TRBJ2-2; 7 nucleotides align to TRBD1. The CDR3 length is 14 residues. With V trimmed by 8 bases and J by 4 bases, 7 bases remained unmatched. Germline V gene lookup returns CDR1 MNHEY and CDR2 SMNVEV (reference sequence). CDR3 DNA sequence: TGTGCCAGCGCCGAGGCAGGGGGCACCGGGGAGCTGTTTTTT. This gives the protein CASAEAGGTGELFF.

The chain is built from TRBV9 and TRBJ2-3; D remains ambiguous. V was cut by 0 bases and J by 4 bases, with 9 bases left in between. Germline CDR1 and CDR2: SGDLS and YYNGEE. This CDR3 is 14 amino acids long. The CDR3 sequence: CASSVDQVADTQYF. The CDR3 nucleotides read TGTGCCAGCAGCGTAGATCAGGTCGCAGATACGCAGTATTTT.

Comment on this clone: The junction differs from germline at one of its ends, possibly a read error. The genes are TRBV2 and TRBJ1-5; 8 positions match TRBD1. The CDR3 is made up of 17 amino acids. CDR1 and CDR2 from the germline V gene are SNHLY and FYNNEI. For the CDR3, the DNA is TGTGCCAGCAGTGAGGCTGCAAGAGGACAGGGCAAACAGCCCCAGCATTTT. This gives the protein CASSEAARGQGKQPQHF.

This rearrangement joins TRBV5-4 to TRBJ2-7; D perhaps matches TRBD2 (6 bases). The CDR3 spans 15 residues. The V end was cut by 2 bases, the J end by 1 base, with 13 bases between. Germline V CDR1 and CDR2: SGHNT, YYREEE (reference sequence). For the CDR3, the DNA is TGTGCCAGCAGCTTACCCGGGAGACGGTCCTACGAGCAGTACTTC. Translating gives CASSLPGRRSYEQYF.

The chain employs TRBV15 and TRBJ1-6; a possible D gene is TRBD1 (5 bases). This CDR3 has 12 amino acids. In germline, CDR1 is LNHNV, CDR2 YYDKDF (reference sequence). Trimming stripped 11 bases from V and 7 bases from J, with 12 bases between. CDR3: CAAGRFNSPLHF. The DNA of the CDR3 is TGTGCCGCGGGACGGTTCAATTCACCCCTCCACTTT.

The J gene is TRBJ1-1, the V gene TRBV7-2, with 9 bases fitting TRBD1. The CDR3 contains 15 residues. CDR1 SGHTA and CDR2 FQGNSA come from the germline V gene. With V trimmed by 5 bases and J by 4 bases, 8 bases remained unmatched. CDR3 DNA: TGTGCCAGCAGCCGAACAGGGGGCGCGGGCACTGAAGCTTTCTTT. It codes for CASSRTGGAGTEAFF.

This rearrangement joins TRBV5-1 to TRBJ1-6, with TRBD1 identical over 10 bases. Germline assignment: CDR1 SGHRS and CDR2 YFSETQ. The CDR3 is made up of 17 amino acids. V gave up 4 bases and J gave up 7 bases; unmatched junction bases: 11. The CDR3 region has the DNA TGCGCCAGCAGCCCCACCCCCGGGGACAGGGGCAATTCACCCCTCCACTTT. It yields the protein CASSPTPGDRGNSPLHF.

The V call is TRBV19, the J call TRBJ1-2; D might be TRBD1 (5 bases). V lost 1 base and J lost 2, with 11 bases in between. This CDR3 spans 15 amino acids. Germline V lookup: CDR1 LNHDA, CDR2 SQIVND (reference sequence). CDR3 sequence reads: CASSIGQPKNYGYTF. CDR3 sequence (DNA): TGTGCCAGTAGTATAGGACAGCCTAAAAACTATGGCTACACCTTC.

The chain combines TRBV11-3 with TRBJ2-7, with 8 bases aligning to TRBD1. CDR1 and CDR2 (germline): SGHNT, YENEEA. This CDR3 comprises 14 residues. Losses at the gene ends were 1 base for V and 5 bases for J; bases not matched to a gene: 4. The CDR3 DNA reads TGTGCCAGCAGCTTAGGGACAGGGCCCCACGAGCAGTACTTC. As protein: CASSLGTGPHEQYF.

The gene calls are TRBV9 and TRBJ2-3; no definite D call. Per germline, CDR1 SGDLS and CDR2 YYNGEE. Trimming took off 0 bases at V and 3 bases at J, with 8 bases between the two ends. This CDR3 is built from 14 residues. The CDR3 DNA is TGTGCCAGCAGCGTAGGAGGATGGACAGATACGCAGTATTTT. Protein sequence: CASSVGGWTDTQYF.

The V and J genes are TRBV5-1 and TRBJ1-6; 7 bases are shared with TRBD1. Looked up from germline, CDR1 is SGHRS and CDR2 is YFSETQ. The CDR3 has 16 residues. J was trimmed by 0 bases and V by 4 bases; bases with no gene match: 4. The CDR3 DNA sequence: TGCGCCAGCAGCCCGGCAGGGGGCTCCTATAATTCACCCCTCCACTTT. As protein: CASSPAGGSYNSPLHF.

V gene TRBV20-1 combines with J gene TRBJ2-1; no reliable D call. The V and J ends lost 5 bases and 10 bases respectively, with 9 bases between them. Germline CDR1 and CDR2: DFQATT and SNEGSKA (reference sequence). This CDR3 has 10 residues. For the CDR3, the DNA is TGCAGTGCTGCTGACTCCGAGCAGTTCTTC. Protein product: CSAADSEQFF.

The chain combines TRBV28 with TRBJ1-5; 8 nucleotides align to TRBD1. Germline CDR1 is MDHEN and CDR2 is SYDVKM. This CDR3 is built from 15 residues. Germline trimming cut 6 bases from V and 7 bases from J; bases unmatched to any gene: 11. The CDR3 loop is CASRGHGQGGQPQHF. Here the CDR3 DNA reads TGTGCCAGCAGGGGCCACGGACAGGGAGGCCAGCCCCAGCATTTT.

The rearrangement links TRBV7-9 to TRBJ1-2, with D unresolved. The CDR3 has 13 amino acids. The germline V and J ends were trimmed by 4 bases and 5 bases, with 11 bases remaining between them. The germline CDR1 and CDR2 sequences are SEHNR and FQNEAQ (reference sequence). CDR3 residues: CASSSDTNYGYTF. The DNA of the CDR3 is TGTGCCAGCAGCTCCGACACGAATTATGGCTACACCTTC.

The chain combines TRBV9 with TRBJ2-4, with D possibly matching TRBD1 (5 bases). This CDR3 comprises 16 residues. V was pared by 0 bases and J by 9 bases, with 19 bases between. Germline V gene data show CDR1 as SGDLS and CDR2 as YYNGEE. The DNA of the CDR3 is TGTGCCAGCAGCGTAGGTGCGGACATTGAGTACGGCATTCAGTACTTC. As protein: CASSVGADIEYGIQYF.